These 3 T cell receptor beta chains were all obtained from the same sample, sequenced in a study of OX40 agonist ivuxolimab in advanced cancers. Here immunoSEQ multiplex PCR was the method, and the copy in TCRdb shows in-frame clones only, minus some. The table records around 55,000 clones, under 85% of them present only once. The material was CD4+ or CD8+ T cells sorted from blood, obtained in a trial of the OX40 agonist ivuxolimab. These TCRs come from an adult with an advanced solid tumor such as melanoma, head and neck, liver or kidney cancer.

This clone appeared a few times. CDR3 sequence (DNA): TGCGCCAGCAGCTTGGGGGACAGGGGGCGAGATACGCAGTATTTT. It yields the protein CASSLGDRGRDTQYF. The V and J genes are TRBV5-1 and TRBJ2-3; 12 bases align to TRBD1. The germline gives CDR1 SGHRS, CDR2 YFSETQ. The CDR3 contains 15 residues. J gave up 5 bases and V 0 bases, and 1 base lay outside the gene matches.

V gene TRBV18 combines with J gene TRBJ1-1; D is unclear. Germline values: CDR1 KGHSH, CDR2 LQKENI. This CDR3 has 14 residues. The V gene lost 3 bases and the J gene lost 2 bases, with 10 bases spanning the gap. CDR3 DNA sequence: TGTGCCAGCTCACCCTTAAAAAGTAACACTGAAGCTTTCTTT. It yields the protein CASSPLKSNTEAFF. Variable domain in full (rest from reference TRBV18 and TRBJ1-1): NAGVMQNPRHLVRRRGQEARLRCSPMKGHSHVYWYRQLPEEGLKFMVYLQKENIIDESGMPKERFSAEFPKEGPSILRIQQVVRGDSAAYFCASSPLKSNTEAFFGQGTRLTVV.

The chain is built from TRBV7-2 and TRBJ2-1; unclear D gene. Germline CDR1 reads SGHTA; CDR2 reads FQGNSA. The CDR3 has 14 amino acids. Deletions cut 5 bases from V and 2 bases from J, with 10 bases between. CDR3 sequence: CASSPYKTYNEQFF. CDR3 DNA sequence: TGTGCCAGCAGCCCTTACAAGACCTACAATGAGCAGTTCTTC.